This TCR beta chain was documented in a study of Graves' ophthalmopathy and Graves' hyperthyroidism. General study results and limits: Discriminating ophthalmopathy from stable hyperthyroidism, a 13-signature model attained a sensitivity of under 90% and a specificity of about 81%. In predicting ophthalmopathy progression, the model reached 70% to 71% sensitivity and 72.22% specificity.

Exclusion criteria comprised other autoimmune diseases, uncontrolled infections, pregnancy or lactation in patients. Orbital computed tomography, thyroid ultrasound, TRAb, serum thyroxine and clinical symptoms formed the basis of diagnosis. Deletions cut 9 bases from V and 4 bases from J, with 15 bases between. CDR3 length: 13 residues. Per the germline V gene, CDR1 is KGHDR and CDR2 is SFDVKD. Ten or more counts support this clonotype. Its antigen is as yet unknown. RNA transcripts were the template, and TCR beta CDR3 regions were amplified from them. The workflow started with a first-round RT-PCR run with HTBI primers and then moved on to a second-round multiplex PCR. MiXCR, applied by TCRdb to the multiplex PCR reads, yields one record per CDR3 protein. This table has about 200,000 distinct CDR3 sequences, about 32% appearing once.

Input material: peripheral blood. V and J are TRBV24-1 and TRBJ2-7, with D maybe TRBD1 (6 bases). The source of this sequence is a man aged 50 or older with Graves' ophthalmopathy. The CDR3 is CATRGPQGYEQYF. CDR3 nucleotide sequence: TGTGCCACCCGGGGACCACAGGGATACGAGCAGTACTTC.